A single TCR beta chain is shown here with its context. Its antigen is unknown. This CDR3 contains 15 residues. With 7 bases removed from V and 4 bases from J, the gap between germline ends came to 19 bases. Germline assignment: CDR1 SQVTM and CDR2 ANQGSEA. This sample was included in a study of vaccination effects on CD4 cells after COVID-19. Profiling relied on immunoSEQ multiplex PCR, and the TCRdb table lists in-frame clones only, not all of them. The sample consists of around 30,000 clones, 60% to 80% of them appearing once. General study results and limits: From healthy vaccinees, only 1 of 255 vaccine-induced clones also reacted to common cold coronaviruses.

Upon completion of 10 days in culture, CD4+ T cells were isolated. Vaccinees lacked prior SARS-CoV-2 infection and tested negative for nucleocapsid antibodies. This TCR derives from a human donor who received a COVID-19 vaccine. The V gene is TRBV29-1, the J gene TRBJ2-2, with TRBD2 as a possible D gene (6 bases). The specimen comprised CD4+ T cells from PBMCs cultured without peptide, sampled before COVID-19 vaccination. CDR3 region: CSARSRWGGTGELFF. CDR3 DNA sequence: TGCAGCGCCCGCTCTCGGTGGGGAGGCACCGGGGAGCTGTTTTTT.